This is a list of T cell receptor beta chains from one sample in a study of T cells in localized non-small cell lung cancer. Produced via immunoSEQ multiplex PCR; TCRdb's table is partial and in-frame only. The sample holds about 13,000 clones, roughly 27% seen once. The sample here was lung tumor tissue, taken before any cancer treatment. The receptors come from a female donor at least 60 years old with stage I lung adenocarcinoma. Each CDR3 is given with its conserved first and last residue.

cdr3_aa j_call v_call
CATSSLSGAFYNEQFF TRBJ2-1 TRBV15
CASSGTVNSPLHF TRBJ1-6 TRBV10-2
CASSYSSGTDTQYF TRBJ2-3 TRBV6-8
CASSLGRETGELFF TRBJ2-2 TRBV5-1
CASSSTGGAGELFF TRBJ2-2 TRBV11-3
CASSNGGLETQYF TRBJ2-5 TRBV19
CASSFIRGNQPQHF TRBJ1-5 TRBV11-3
CASSLGREAGTGELFF TRBJ2-2 TRBV11-3
CSVGGPGGSYEQYF TRBJ2-7 TRBV29-1
CASRGSGNQPQHF TRBJ1-5 TRBV6-8
CASSQRGFFDYGYTF TRBJ1-2 TRBV6-8
CSVESQAGGTEAFF TRBJ1-1 TRBV29-1
CASSFLTGVSGELFF TRBJ2-2 TRBV11-3
CASRDKGDTEAFF TRBJ1-1 TRBV9
CASSYQAGGGTDTQYF TRBJ2-3 TRBV6-8
CASSFEQGGYEQYF TRBJ2-7 TRBV11-3
CASSRTSGGDNEQFF TRBJ2-1 TRBV11-3